The 16 T cell receptor beta chains in this list originate from one sample, sequenced in a study of monozygotic twins with cystic fibrosis. Data came from immunoSEQ multiplex PCR; TCRdb stores just in-frame clones and leaves some out. The sample consists of 30,000 to 35,000 clones, 66% of them appearing once. Specimen: blood. These receptors all come from a girl aged 5-17 years with cystic fibrosis.

This chain joins TRBV29-1 and TRBJ2-7; 12 bases line up with TRBD2. Germline CDR1 is SQVTM and CDR2 is ANQGSEA. The V segment lost 5 bases and the J segment 1 base; nucleotides outside the gene matches: 6. The CDR3 totals 15 residues. The CDR3 DNA follows: TGCAGCGTTACTCGGACTAGCGGGATTTCCTACGAGCAGTACTTC. It translates to CSVTRTSGISYEQYF.

The rearrangement joins TRBV6-6 to TRBJ2-1, with D possibly TRBD2 on 5 matching bases. The germline CDR1 and CDR2 sequences are MNHNY and SVGAGI (reference sequence). V gave up 6 bases and J gave up 7 bases, with 7 bases separating them. The CDR3 consists of 11 residues. Written as DNA, the CDR3 is TGTGCCAGCAGAATAGCGAATGAGCAGTTCTTC. Amino acids: CASRIANEQFF.

This clone turned up a few times. V gene TRBV5-1 combines with J gene TRBJ1-5; 7 nucleotides align to TRBD1. Germline V gives CDR1 SGHRS, CDR2 YFSETQ. Trimming took 4 bases from V and 6 from J; bases not matched to a gene: 10. The CDR3 contains 15 residues. The CDR3 spells CASSAGTAAGQPQHF. CDR3 DNA sequence: TGCGCCAGCAGCGCAGGGACAGCGGCGGGTCAGCCCCAGCATTTT. The whole variable domain, remainder taken from reference TRBV5-1 and TRBJ1-5, is KAGVTQTPRYLIKTRGQQVTLSCSPISGHRSVSWYQQTPGQGLQFLFEYFSETQRNKGNFPGRFSGRQFSNSRSEMNVSTLELGDSALYLCASSAGTAAGQPQHFGDGTRLSIL.

In this sample, this clone turned up a few times. V usage is TRBV19 and J usage is TRBJ1-1, with D unclear. The germline gives CDR1 LNHDA, CDR2 SQIVND (reference sequence). CDR3 size: 14 residues. The ends were cut back, 3 bases at V and 1 base at J, with 9 bases in the middle. As DNA, the CDR3 is TGTGCCAGTAGTATCGGACGGTCGAACACTGAAGCTTTCTTT. This encodes CASSIGRSNTEAFF.

The table lists this clone with a few counts. The rearrangement uses TRBV10-3 and TRBJ1-2, with D possibly matching TRBD1 (6 bases). V was trimmed by 3 bases and J by 7 bases, leaving 9 bases between them. The germline V gene encodes CDR1 ENHRY and CDR2 SYGVKD. The length of the CDR3 is 12 residues. CDR3 protein: CAISDTGFGYTF. Written as DNA, the CDR3 is TGTGCCATCAGTGATACAGGGTTTGGCTACACCTTC.

The chain is built from TRBV18 and TRBJ2-7, with 9 bases fitting TRBD1. Germline loops: CDR1 KGHSH, CDR2 LQKENI. The junction had 6 bases not matched to a gene; V was cut back by 6 bases and J by 3 bases. The CDR3 consists of 14 residues. The CDR3 loop reads CASSLTGGHYEQYV. In DNA, the CDR3 is TGTGCCAGCTCCCTGACAGGGGGGCACTACGAGCAGTACGTC.

This clone showed up just once. The chain uses TRBV19 and TRBJ1-2; no firm D call. The CDR3 length is 14 residues. Germline V gives CDR1 LNHDA, CDR2 SQIVND (reference sequence). The germline V and J ends were trimmed by 6 bases and 1 base, with 12 bases remaining between them. CDR3 protein: CASRGARFNYGYTF. For the CDR3, the DNA is TGTGCCAGTAGGGGAGCAAGATTTAACTATGGCTACACCTTC.

This chain links TRBV4-1 with TRBJ2-7, with 7 bases identical to TRBD1. This CDR3 has 16 residues. The ends lost 1 base at V and 2 bases at J; junction bases unmatched: 8. Germline CDR1 MGHRA, CDR2 YSYEKL. This CDR3 is CASSQGGGQTPYEQYF. For the CDR3, the DNA is TGCGCCAGCAGCCAAGGAGGGGGACAGACCCCCTACGAGCAGTACTTC.

The chain combines TRBV6-5 with TRBJ1-2; no clear D. Trimming cost V 0 bases and J 4 bases, with 15 bases left between them. CDR1 MNHEY and CDR2 SVGAGI come from the germline V gene. The CDR3 covers 16 residues. DNA of the CDR3: TGTGCCAGCAGTTACTCCTATCAGACTAGCAGCTATGGCTACACCTTC. Protein: CASSYSYQTSSYGYTF.

The J gene is TRBJ2-1, the V gene TRBV18, with 9 bases lining up with TRBD2. The CDR3 is 15 amino acids. V gave up 3 bases and J gave up 5 bases; unmatched junction bases: 5. CDR1 is KGHSH and CDR2 is LQKENI in the germline V gene. This chain's CDR3 is CASSPRLAEDNEQFF. CDR3 in DNA: TGTGCCAGCTCACCGAGACTAGCGGAAGACAATGAGCAGTTCTTC. The complete variable domain, with remaining parts taken from reference TRBV18 and TRBJ2-1, reads NAGVMQNPRHLVRRRGQEARLRCSPMKGHSHVYWYRQLPEEGLKFMVYLQKENIIDESGMPKERFSAEFPKEGPSILRIQQVVRGDSAAYFCASSPRLAEDNEQFFGPGTRLTVL.

This clone was seen a few times. The chain uses TRBV30 and TRBJ2-2, with no clear D. There are 13 residues in the CDR3. Germline lookup yields CDR1 GTSNPN and CDR2 SVGIG (reference sequence). Trimming pared 3 bases from V and 4 bases from J, leaving 9 bases between. The CDR3 DNA reads as TGTGCCTGGAGGGGATACTCCACCGGGGAGCTGTTTTTT. This translates into CAWRGYSTGELFF.

This chain links TRBV6-5 with TRBJ2-7; 11 bases align to TRBD2. The V gene's germline CDR1 is MNHEY and CDR2 SVGAGI. Trimming at V came to 2 bases and at J to 3 bases, leaving 3 bases not matched to a gene. The length of the CDR3 is 15 residues. The DNA of the CDR3 is TGTGCCAGCAGTTACGCTAGCGGGAGGTACTACGAGCAGTACTTC. Encoded protein: CASSYASGRYYEQYF.

The V gene is TRBV9, the J gene TRBJ2-1; D is uncertain. The CDR3 loop spans 15 amino acids. The germline V gene encodes CDR1 SGDLS and CDR2 YYNGEE. The V end lost 4 bases, the J end lost 3 bases, and 14 bases lay between the germline ends. CDR3 region: CASSLGFWDYNEQFF. The CDR3 DNA is TGTGCCAGCAGCTTAGGTTTCTGGGACTACAATGAGCAGTTCTTC. Full variable domain (rest looked up from reference TRBV9 and TRBJ2-1): DSGVTQTPKHLITATGQRVTLRCSPRSGDLSVYWYQQSLDQGLQFLIQYYNGEERAKGNILERFSAQQFPDLHSELNLSSLELGDSALYFCASSLGFWDYNEQFFGPGTRLTVL.

The gene calls are TRBV29-1 and TRBJ1-2; D unresolved. Germline lookup yields CDR1 SQVTM and CDR2 ANQGSEA. V shed 2 bases and J shed 6 bases, with 13 bases lying between them. The CDR3 totals 13 residues. DNA for the CDR3: TGCAGCGTTGAATTTAATCGTAGGAATGGCTACACCTTC. It encodes CSVEFNRRNGYTF.

This clone was seen more than once but under ten times. This sequence joins TRBV6-5 and TRBJ2-1; possible D gene TRBD2, 5 bases. Germline lookup yields CDR1 MNHEY and CDR2 SVGAGI. This CDR3 contains 12 residues. V dropped 8 bases and J dropped 7 bases, with 12 bases sitting between them. The CDR3 sequence is CASGSSHNEQFF. CDR3 DNA: TGTGCCAGCGGGAGTAGTCATAATGAGCAGTTCTTC.

The V and J genes are TRBV18 and TRBJ1-1; D is perhaps TRBD1 (5 bases). Germline V gene sequence: CDR1 KGHSH, CDR2 LQKENI. This CDR3 spans 14 amino acids. V was pared by 5 bases and J by 4 bases, with 14 bases between. CDR3 coding DNA: TGTGCCAGCTCAGAGACAGCCCGAGGCACTGAAGCTTTCTTT. Translated, it gives CASSETARGTEAFF.